Presented here are 10 T cell receptor beta chains from one specimen sequenced in a study of radiotherapy plus CTLA-4 blockade in lung cancer. The data were produced by immunoSEQ multiplex PCR, yet TCRdb's version contains in-frame clones alone and is incomplete. Seen here are roughly 53,000 clones, just under 85% observed once, and the top ten hold more than 4.5%. The input for sequencing was peripheral blood, taken from a patient treated with radiotherapy plus ipilimumab. The receptors originated from a human donor with non-small cell lung cancer whose response to radiotherapy plus ipilimumab could not be evaluated.

CDR3 in amino acids: CASSQYWTSESDPGELFF. The CDR3 DNA follows: TGCGCCAGCAGCCAGTACTGGACTAGCGAGAGTGATCCCGGGGAGCTGTTTTTT. This chain joins TRBV4-3 and TRBJ2-2, with 9 bases lining up with TRBD2. Trimming cost V 3 bases and J 6 bases; bases outside gene matches: 14. The CDR3 is made up of 18 amino acids. Germline-derived CDR1 and CDR2 are LGHNA and YSLEER.

V usage is TRBV30 and J usage is TRBJ2-3; TRBD1 matches 9 bases. Germline V gene sequence: CDR1 GTSNPN, CDR2 SVGIG (reference sequence). This CDR3 region has 15 residues. V lost 8 bases and J lost 2; bases outside the gene matches: 11. In DNA, the CDR3 is TGTGCCGGGGGGGGACAGGGTTGGGACACAGATACGCAGTATTTT. The encoded protein is CAGGGQGWDTDTQYF. The full variable domain, rest sourced from reference TRBV30 and TRBJ2-3, is SQTIHQWPATLVQPVGSPLSLECTVEGTSNPNLYWYRQAAGRGLQLLFYSVGIGQISSEVPQNLSASRPQDRQFILSSKKLLLSDSGFYLCAGGGQGWDTDTQYFGPGTRLTVL.

The CDR3 sequence: CASSYIVGGMETQYF. In DNA, the CDR3 is TGTGCCAGCAGTTACATCGTTGGGGGGATGGAGACCCAGTACTTC. The gene calls are TRBV6-5 and TRBJ2-5, with D possibly TRBD2 on 6 matching bases. Germline CDR1 reads MNHEY; CDR2 reads SVGAGI. The V end was cut by 2 bases, the J end by 5 bases, with 15 bases between. The CDR3 sequence is 15 residues long.

V and J are TRBV29-1 and TRBJ1-3; D remains unclear. Germline CDR1 reads SQVTM; CDR2 reads ANQGSEA. CDR3 size: 12 residues. V was pared by 4 bases and J by 6 bases, with 10 bases between. For the CDR3, the DNA is TGCAGCGTTGGGTTCGGGGTAAACACCATATATTTT. As protein: CSVGFGVNTIYF.

Here the CDR3 DNA reads TGCAGCGTCTACCGGACTGGATCCTACGAGCAGTACTTC. Residues: CSVYRTGSYEQYF. The chain combines TRBV29-1 with TRBJ2-7; perhaps TRBD2 as D (5 bases). The CDR3 is 13 amino acids. CDR1 and CDR2 from the germline V gene are SQVTM and ANQGSEA. The V and J ends lost 6 bases and 1 base respectively, with 13 bases between them.

In regard to this clone: The sample holds other DNA sequences that translate to the same CDR3. The V call is TRBV5-1, the J call TRBJ2-6; D possibly corresponds to TRBD2 (5 bases). The CDR3 covers 14 residues. CDR1 and CDR2 (germline): SGHRS, YFSETQ. With 0 bases removed from V and 11 bases from J, the gap between germline ends came to 12 bases. CDR3 in amino acids: CASSLEAGGYVLTF. The DNA for the CDR3 is TGCGCCAGCAGCTTGGAGGCAGGAGGATACGTCCTGACTTTC. The complete variable domain, with remaining parts taken from reference TRBV5-1 and TRBJ2-6, reads KAGVTQTPRYLIKTRGQQVTLSCSPISGHRSVSWYQQTPGQGLQFLFEYFSETQRNKGNFPGRFSGRQFSNSRSEMNVSTLELGDSALYLCASSLEAGGYVLTFGAGSRLTVL.

This chain links TRBV2 with TRBJ1-1, with a weak D call TRBD1 (5 bases). The CDR3 runs to 15 residues. V was pared by 8 bases and J by 0 bases, with 16 bases between. The germline V gene has CDR1 SNHLY and CDR2 FYNNEI. DNA for the CDR3: TGTGCCAGCTGCGAGCGGCGGGGGGTGAACACTGAAGCTTTCTTT. It specifies CASCERRGVNTEAFF.

The CDR3 DNA reads TGTGCCAGCAGCGCCTCCGGGACAGCTAACTCTGGAAACACCATATATTTT. This gives the protein CASSASGTANSGNTIYF. The chain carries TRBV5-8 and TRBJ1-3; 7 bases align to TRBD1. V shed 4 bases and J 0 bases; nucleotides not matched to a gene: 10. The CDR3 is 17 amino acids. CDR1 and CDR2 from the germline V gene are SGHTS and YDEGEE.

The rearrangement uses TRBV28 and TRBJ2-6; the D is unclear. This CDR3 is built from 18 residues. From germline, CDR1 is MDHEN and CDR2 SYDVKM. The germline V and J ends were trimmed by 3 bases and 1 base, with 16 bases remaining between them. CDR3 amino acids: CASSFKRTDLSGANVLTF. CDR3 coding DNA: TGTGCCAGCAGTTTTAAGAGAACAGACCTATCTGGGGCCAACGTCCTGACTTTC. The full variable domain, its missing parts supplied by reference TRBV28 and TRBJ2-6, is DVKVTQSSRYLVKRTGEKVFLECVQDMDHENMFWYRQDPGLGLRLIYFSYDVKMKEKGDIPEGYSVSREKKERFSLILESASTNQTSMYLCASSFKRTDLSGANVLTFGAGSRLTVL.

The chain couples TRBV5-1 to TRBJ2-7, with 9 nucleotides matching TRBD1. With 4 bases clipped from V and 7 bases from J, the junction kept 6 bases outside the gene matches. This CDR3 has 13 amino acids. Germline V gene sequence: CDR1 SGHRS, CDR2 YFSETQ. CDR3 residues: CASSPDRGSEQYF. CDR3 nucleotides: TGCGCCAGCAGCCCGGACAGGGGATCGGAGCAGTACTTC.